One sample yielded the 23 T cell receptor beta chains listed below, sequenced in a study of T cell responses to AZD1222 COVID-19 vaccine. Clones were sequenced by immunoSEQ multiplex PCR, and TCRdb holds only the in-frame ones, with some missing. The table includes roughly 97,000 clones, about 90% detected once. Source: peripheral blood, taken on day 0 of AZD1222 vaccination. These receptors all stem from an adult in good health.

The chain couples TRBV28 to TRBJ1-1; D may be TRBD1 (6 bases). There are 15 residues in the CDR3. V was trimmed by 5 bases and J by 8 bases, leaving 21 bases between them. The germline gives CDR1 MDHEN, CDR2 SYDVKM. CDR3 sequence (DNA): TGTGCCAGCAGTCCCCGACAGGCGCTATCAGAAGAAGCTTTCTTT. Its protein product is CASSPRQALSEEAFF.

The chain combines TRBV19 with TRBJ1-2; D is unresolved. V lost 2 bases, J lost 3 bases, and 7 bases lay in between. In germline, CDR1 is LNHDA, CDR2 SQIVND (reference sequence). This CDR3 contains 13 residues. In nucleotides, the CDR3 is TGTGCCAGTAGTATAAAGCAGGACTATGGCTACACCTTC. Its translation is CASSIKQDYGYTF.

The rearrangement uses TRBV10-2 and TRBJ2-4; tentative D call: TRBD2 (5 bases). CDR3 size: 17 residues. V dropped 5 bases and J dropped 0 bases, with 17 bases sitting between them. Germline V gene lookup returns CDR1 WSHSY and CDR2 SAAADI. The CDR3 DNA follows: TGCGCCAGCAGTAGAGAGCTGGCGGGTCTAGCCAAAAACATTCAGTACTTC. Its protein product is CASSRELAGLAKNIQYF.

The chain is built from TRBV28 and TRBJ2-7, with D possibly called TRBD1 or TRBD2 (5 bases each). The germline V and J ends were trimmed by 6 bases and 5 bases, with 20 bases remaining between them. The CDR3 spans 15 residues. CDR1 and CDR2 from the germline V gene are MDHEN and SYDVKM. CDR3 nucleotides: TGTGCCAGCAGGTCCATGGGGGAGCCGAGAAACGAGCAGTACTTC. Translation gives CASRSMGEPRNEQYF.

This sequence joins TRBV9 and TRBJ2-2; D is unresolved. Trimming pared 4 bases from V and 5 bases from J, leaving 15 bases between. Germline lookup yields CDR1 SGDLS and CDR2 YYNGEE. The CDR3 spans 15 residues. CDR3 sequence reads: CASSYLGEQTGELFF. As DNA, the CDR3 is TGTGCCAGCAGCTATCTAGGAGAACAGACCGGGGAGCTGTTTTTT.

The chain carries TRBV18 and TRBJ1-1; possibly TRBD1 for D (5 bases). With 0 bases removed from V and 3 bases from J, the gap between germline ends came to 20 bases. CDR3 length equals 18 residues. Germline loops: CDR1 KGHSH, CDR2 LQKENI. For the CDR3, the DNA is TGTGCCAGCTCACCACCGAATGGAGGGAGGATAGGGGACACTGAAGCTTTCTTT. Translation: CASSPPNGGRIGDTEAFF.

The V and J genes are TRBV7-8 and TRBJ1-3; D is undetermined. There are 13 residues in the CDR3. Germline values: CDR1 SGHVS, CDR2 FQNEAQ. Between the trimmed V and J ends, which lost 2 bases and 4 bases, there was a span of 6 bases. CDR3 loop: CASSLREGNTIYF. Written as DNA, the CDR3 is TGTGCCAGCAGCTTAAGAGAGGGAAACACCATATATTTT.

This chain connects TRBV6-5 to TRBJ2-7; TRBD2 might be the D (6 bases). Germline V gene lookup returns CDR1 MNHEY and CDR2 SVGAGI. Trimming took off 8 bases at V and 3 bases at J, with 20 bases between the two ends. The CDR3 is 15 amino acids. CDR3 bases: TGTGCCAGCGGAAGAGATAAGCGGGCGAACTACGAGCAGTACTTC. Its translation is CASGRDKRANYEQYF.

This clone was counted between two and nine times. The chain is built from TRBV6-2 or TRBV6-3 and TRBJ1-6; 8 bases map to TRBD1. V trimming: 6 bases; J trimming: 9 bases; junction bases outside the gene matches: 7. Germline V gene data show CDR1 as MNHEY and CDR2 as SVGEGT. This CDR3 contains 14 residues. For the CDR3, the DNA is TGTGCCAGCAGCTCCGGGACAGGTTCTTCACCCCTCCACTTT. Encoded protein: CASSSGTGSSPLHF.

The CDR3 spells CASSYLELGVTEAFF. DNA for the CDR3: TGTGCCAGCAGTTATTTGGAACTAGGAGTGACTGAAGCTTTCTTT. The J gene is TRBJ1-1, the V gene TRBV6-2 or TRBV6-3; D ambiguous. V was shortened by 3 bases and J by 5 bases, with 16 bases between the two germline ends. Germline V gene lookup returns CDR1 MNHEY and CDR2 SVGEGT. This CDR3 has 15 amino acids.

The chain couples TRBV15 to TRBJ2-1, with 8 bases matching TRBD1. The CDR3 consists of 15 residues. Germline loops: CDR1 LNHNV, CDR2 YYDKDF (reference sequence). After removal of 0 bases from V and 8 bases from J, the junction contained 6 bases not matched to a gene. The CDR3: CATSRDNRGSDEQFF. CDR3 DNA sequence: TGTGCCACCAGCAGAGATAACAGGGGGAGCGATGAGCAGTTCTTC.

The chain couples TRBV27 to TRBJ1-2; TRBD1 matches at 9 bases. The germline CDR1 and CDR2 sequences are MNHEY and SMNVEV (reference sequence). This CDR3 is 15 amino acids long. The V and J ends lost 6 bases and 5 bases, in that order; junction bases with no gene match: 10. CDR3 residues: CASRSQGARSYGYTF. The CDR3 nucleotides are TGTGCCAGCAGGTCACAGGGGGCGCGCTCTTATGGCTACACCTTC.

To note about this clone: Other DNA sequences in the same sample also yield this CDR3. V and J are TRBV28 and TRBJ1-1; the D is unclear. Germline values: CDR1 MDHEN, CDR2 SYDVKM. Trimming shortened V by 6 bases and J by 2 bases, and 10 bases separated the two germline ends. The CDR3 runs 13 residues. CDR3 region: CASSTPPNTEAFF. Written as DNA, the CDR3 is TGTGCCAGCAGCACCCCGCCAAACACTGAAGCTTTCTTT.

This clone was picked up a small number of times. The chain has TRBV3-1 (or the pseudogene TRBV3-2) and TRBJ2-4; tentatively, D is TRBD1 (5 bases). The CDR3 loop spans 19 amino acids. Germline loops: CDR1 LGHDT, CDR2 YNNKEL (reference sequence). V dropped 0 bases and J dropped 3 bases, with 21 bases sitting between them. CDR3 sequence reads: CASSQDRGLSRAVKNIQYF. In nucleotides, the CDR3 is TGTGCCAGCAGCCAAGATAGAGGTTTGAGCAGGGCGGTCAAAAACATTCAGTACTTC.

CDR3 residues: CASTPPGKGTNEQFF. Written as DNA, the CDR3 is TGTGCCAGCACCCCCCCGGGGAAGGGAACCAATGAGCAGTTCTTC. The chain joins TRBV6-2 or TRBV6-3 to TRBJ2-1; D is perhaps TRBD2 (5 bases). CDR3 length equals 15 residues. Germline V CDR1 and CDR2: MNHEY, SVGEGT. Between the trimmed V and J ends, which lost 7 bases and 6 bases, there was a span of 19 bases.

The J gene is TRBJ2-1, the V gene TRBV7-9; TRBD2 aligns across 7 bases. V gave up 5 bases and J gave up 1 base; unmatched junction bases: 11. The CDR3 has 17 amino acids. Germline V gene data show CDR1 as SEHNR and CDR2 as FQNEAQ (reference sequence). The CDR3 DNA reads as TGTGCCAGCAGCCCCTCTCGCGGGAGAGGGTCCTACAATGAGCAGTTCTTC. It is translated as CASSPSRGRGSYNEQFF.

The V and J genes are TRBV13 and TRBJ2-3; TRBD2 aligns across 11 bases. Trimming removed 3 bases from V and 1 base from J; junction bases left unmatched: 3. The CDR3 consists of 16 residues. The germline CDR1 and CDR2 sequences are PRHDT and FYEKMQ (reference sequence). The CDR3 coding sequence is TGTGCCAGCAGCTTTCTAGCGGGGGGTGGCACAGATACGCAGTATTTT. Protein sequence: CASSFLAGGGTDTQYF.

The rearrangement joins TRBV11-2 to TRBJ2-5, with a tentative D call TRBD2 (6 bases). Trimming left V 1 base short and J 3 bases short, with 15 bases between. Germline V CDR1 and CDR2: SGHAT, FQNNGV. This CDR3 is 16 amino acids long. DNA for the CDR3: TGTGCCAGCAGCTTAGGCGGGGCTAGCAGAAAAGAGACCCAGTACTTC. Amino acid sequence: CASSLGGASRKETQYF.

This chain joins TRBV7-2 and TRBJ2-7; D is unclear. There are 13 residues in the CDR3. The germline gives CDR1 SGHTA, CDR2 FQGNSA. Trimming removed 3 bases at V and 3 bases at J, with 9 bases between. CDR3 nucleotides: TGTGCCAGCAGCTTGGGTACTGGCTACGAGCAGTACTTC. It is translated as CASSLGTGYEQYF.

V and J are TRBV4-2 and TRBJ2-7; D perhaps matches TRBD1 (5 bases). Per germline, CDR1 LGHNA and CDR2 YNFKEQ. The CDR3 length is 13 residues. V lost 0 bases to trimming and J lost 6 bases, with 9 bases between them. CDR3: CASSQDRGSEQYF. CDR3 in DNA: TGTGCCAGCAGCCAAGATAGGGGTTCCGAGCAGTACTTC.

The sample holds a few counts of this clone. The chain links TRBV6-1 to TRBJ2-1; maybe TRBD2 (5 bases). The CDR3 is 12 amino acids. V lost 2 bases and J 10 bases, leaving 9 bases between the germline ends. Germline CDR1 MNHNS, CDR2 SASEGT. CDR3 protein: CASSEWRNEQFF. The DNA of the CDR3 is TGTGCCAGCAGTGAATGGAGGAACGAGCAGTTCTTC.

The chain recombines TRBV20-1 with TRBJ1-1; TRBD1 agrees at 8 bases. CDR1 is DFQATT and CDR2 is SNEGSKA in the germline V gene (reference sequence). The CDR3 contains 11 residues. The V segment lost 8 bases and the J segment 6 bases; nucleotides outside the gene matches: 5. Written as DNA, the CDR3 is TGCAGTCAACAGGGGGTGCCTGAAGCTTTCTTT. This gives the protein CSQQGVPEAFF.

J is TRBJ2-3 and V is TRBV11-2, with D possibly being TRBD1 (5 bases). Germline V CDR1 and CDR2: SGHAT, FQNNGV. The CDR3 consists of 16 residues. Trimming took 2 bases from V and 0 from J, leaving 12 bases between them. As DNA, the CDR3 is TGTGCCAGCAGCTTACAGCCAGGGCTAAGCACAGATACGCAGTATTTT. Translating it yields CASSLQPGLSTDTQYF.